The clone carrying this T cell receptor beta chain was seen ten or more times. Its cognate antigen is unknown. The data stem from a study of spatial heterogeneity in lung cancer. Study summary: Alpha-chain sequences were consistently detected in smaller numbers than beta-chain sequences. Overall study findings and caveats: At tumor resection, ubiquitous expanded TCRs were detected in blood more often than later.

Regarding time point: sample taken at primary tumor resection. Unsorted tumor, nontumor lung tissue or cryopreserved PBMC supplied the whole RNA. A unique molecular identifier was attached to every TCR cDNA molecule. Each CDR3 protein gets one entry after TCRdb re-called the 5' RACE reads with MiXCR. The table has 25,000 or so distinct CDR3 sequences, about 4.3% seen once. Looked up from germline, CDR1 is LGHDT and CDR2 is YNNKEL (reference sequence). The V end lost 4 bases, the J end lost 4 bases, and 16 bases lay between the germline ends. This CDR3 is built from 15 residues. The receptor was isolated from a male donor with early-stage non-small cell lung cancer. The rearrangement links TRBV3-1 to TRBJ1-1, with a weak D call TRBD1 (6 bases). The sequenced sample was PBMCs, obtained at surgery. The DNA of the CDR3 is TGTGCCAGCAGCCTCTCTGCTAACAGGGCCACTGAAGCTTTCTTT. Protein product: CASSLSANRATEAFF.